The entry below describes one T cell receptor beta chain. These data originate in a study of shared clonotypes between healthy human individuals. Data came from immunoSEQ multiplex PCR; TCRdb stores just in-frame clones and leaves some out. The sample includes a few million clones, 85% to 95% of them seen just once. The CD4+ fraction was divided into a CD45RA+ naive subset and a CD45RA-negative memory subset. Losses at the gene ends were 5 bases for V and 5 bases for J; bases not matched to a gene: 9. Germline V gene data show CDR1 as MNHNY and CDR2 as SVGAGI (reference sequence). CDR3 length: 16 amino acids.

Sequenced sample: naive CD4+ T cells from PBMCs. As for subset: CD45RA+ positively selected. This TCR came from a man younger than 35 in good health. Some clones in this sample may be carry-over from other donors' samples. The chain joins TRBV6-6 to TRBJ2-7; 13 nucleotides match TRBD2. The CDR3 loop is CASSTPRLAGGNEQYF. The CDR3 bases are TGTGCCAGCAGTACACCTCGACTAGCGGGAGGCAACGAGCAGTACTTC.